This T cell receptor beta chain was obtained from a study of CD8+ T cells in alopecia areata. Noted treatment: oral pan-JAK inhibitor, 5-10 mg twice daily. Extracted RNA was reverse transcribed into cDNA, the sequencing template. The protocol was immunoSEQ multiplex PCR, while the TCRdb copy is restricted to in-frame clones and leaves out a portion. Among over 150,000 clones listed, about 60% were seen once. Germline CDR1 is SGHDT and CDR2 is YYEEEE. The CDR3 is made up of 14 amino acids. The ends were cut back, 0 bases at V and 4 bases at J, with 9 bases in the middle. The receptor comes from a human donor with alopecia areata. The sequenced sample was CD4+ T cells sorted from blood, obtained at week 4, from a patient treated with tofacitinib. This sequence joins TRBV5-6 and TRBJ2-3; D uncertain. The DNA for the CDR3 is TGTGCCAGCAGCTTGGAATCGGGCGCAGATACGCAGTATTTT. Amino acid sequence: CASSLESGADTQYF.